This T cell receptor (beta chain) was recorded in a study of tumor and adjacent non-tumor tissue in lung cancer. To note about this clonotype: A read error is possible here, since a much larger clone lies one base away.

Trimming removed 5 bases from V and 2 bases from J, with 17 bases in between. CDR1 and CDR2 (germline): DFQATT, SNEGSKA (reference sequence). CDR3 length: 15 amino acids. The library came from three nested PCR rounds adapted from ARM-PCR protocols. In TCRdb, the multiplex PCR reads were re-called with MiXCR into one record per CDR3 protein. This sample carries approximately 150,000 distinct CDR3 sequences, around 66% of them seen once, and the ten largest clones take about 20%. The template was RNA from unsorted bulk tissue. Between August and November 2014, newly diagnosed, chemotherapy-naive lung cancer patients underwent thoracic surgery in China.

The specimen was lung tumor tissue. J is TRBJ2-3 and V is TRBV20-1, with D possibly TRBD1 on 6 matching bases. The receptor's source is a man aged 60 to 75 with small cell lung cancer. The CDR3 DNA reads TGCAGTGCTGACGGGACATGGCCGAACACAGATACGCAGTATTTT. It encodes CSADGTWPNTDTQYF.